Listed here are 20 T cell receptor beta chains from one sample, sequenced in a study of T-cell reconstitution after alpha-beta-depleted transplantation in children. Unique molecular identifiers were built into the TCRbeta library. TCRdb analysed the PCR reads with MiXCR anew, one entry per CDR3 protein. The table has hundreds of thousands of distinct CDR3 sequences, 10% to 15% seen once. Source: PBMCs, mostly from graft donor cells, taken 360 days after TCRalphabeta/CD19-depleted stem cell transplant. The receptors stem from a male patient younger than 18 who had a stem cell transplant for acute myeloid leukemia, so the T cells may come from the graft donor.

V gene TRBV27 combines with J gene TRBJ2-3, with 8 bases aligning to TRBD2. The germline gives CDR1 MNHEY, CDR2 SMNVEV (reference sequence). The CDR3 extends over 16 amino acids. The ends lost 5 bases at V and 2 bases at J; junction bases unmatched: 9. The CDR3: CASSLQRGPYTDTQYF. CDR3 DNA sequence: TGTGCCAGCAGTCTCCAGCGGGGGCCCTACACAGATACGCAGTATTTT.

This rearrangement joins TRBV7-8 to TRBJ2-1; the D gene is possibly TRBD2 (6 bases). Germline CDR1 and CDR2: SGHVS and FQNEAQ. V was clipped by 3 bases and J by 4 bases, with 10 bases between them. This CDR3 has 14 residues. The CDR3 DNA reads TGTGCCAGCAGCTTTAGGGACTTATACAATGAGCAGTTCTTC. It specifies CASSFRDLYNEQFF.

This clonotype was seen ten or more times. The chain links TRBV7-9 to TRBJ2-3, with D maybe TRBD2 (5 bases). V was trimmed by 5 bases and J by 0 bases, leaving 12 bases between them. The CDR3 sequence is 15 residues long. The germline V gene encodes CDR1 SEHNR and CDR2 FQNEAQ (reference sequence). In DNA, the CDR3 is TGTGCCAGCAGCCCCAAAAGCGGTAGCACAGATACGCAGTATTTT. Its protein is CASSPKSGSTDTQYF.

The chain carries TRBV27 and TRBJ1-5; D gene uncertain. Germline V CDR1 and CDR2: MNHEY, SMNVEV (reference sequence). The V end was cut by 3 bases, the J end by 9 bases, with 12 bases between. The CDR3 totals 13 residues. The CDR3 sequence: CASSFWSEGPQHF. DNA for the CDR3: TGTGCCAGCAGTTTTTGGTCGGAGGGGCCCCAGCATTTT.

As DNA, the CDR3 is TGCGCCAGCAGCCTGCCGAGCGGCCCCTACAATGAGCAGTTCTTC. Translation gives CASSLPSGPYNEQFF. This chain connects TRBV4-1 to TRBJ2-1, with D possibly being TRBD2 (5 bases). Trimming cost V 4 bases and J 2 bases, with 12 bases left between them. The CDR3 spans 15 residues. Germline V gene sequence: CDR1 MGHRA, CDR2 YSYEKL.

In this sample, this clonotype turned up many times. This chain joins TRBV29-1 and TRBJ2-5; 10 bases are shared with TRBD2. Trimming cost V 2 bases and J 5 bases; bases outside gene matches: 5. The CDR3 spans 14 residues. CDR1 is SQVTM and CDR2 is ANQGSEA in the germline V gene. The CDR3 region is CSVEKREGRETQYF. DNA for the CDR3: TGCAGCGTTGAAAAGCGGGAGGGTAGGGAGACCCAGTACTTC.

This clonotype was picked up a small number of times. CDR3 nucleotides: TGTGCCAGCAGTGACAAACCAGGGTCTAGGCAGTTCTTC. Its protein product is CASSDKPGSRQFF. The rearrangement joins TRBV6-4 to TRBJ2-1; tentatively, D is TRBD1 (5 bases). V was shortened by 2 bases and J by 12 bases, with 14 bases between the two germline ends. Germline CDR1 MRHNA, CDR2 SNTAGT. The CDR3 contains 13 residues.

This clonotype has at least ten counts. This sequence joins TRBV29-1 and TRBJ2-1; 11 positions agree with TRBD2. V was clipped by 0 bases and J by 8 bases; unmatched bases: 9. CDR3 length: 16 residues. Per germline, CDR1 SQVTM and CDR2 ANQGSEA. The CDR3 loop reads CSVEDLIAGGPDEQFF. The CDR3 bases are TGCAGCGTTGAAGATCTAATAGCGGGAGGGCCGGATGAGCAGTTCTTC.

This clonotype came up a few times. The chain combines TRBV5-1 with TRBJ2-7; D possibly corresponds to TRBD2 (6 bases). The CDR3 loop spans 14 amino acids. Per germline, CDR1 SGHRS and CDR2 YFSETQ. Trimming removed 3 bases at V and 5 bases at J, with 15 bases between. CDR3 in amino acids: CASSSRLGGNEQYF. For the CDR3, the DNA is TGCGCCAGCAGCTCCAGACTAGGAGGTAACGAGCAGTACTTC.

This clonotype has more than one count but fewer than ten. The rearrangement links TRBV29-1 to TRBJ2-5, with D possibly called TRBD1 or TRBD2 (5 bases each). Germline CDR1 and CDR2: SQVTM and ANQGSEA. V lost 4 bases and J lost 4, with 10 bases in between. The CDR3 consists of 12 residues. Here the CDR3 DNA reads TGCAGCGTTGCCGAGGGGTCAGAGACCCAGTACTTC. Translating it yields CSVAEGSETQYF.

The chain has TRBV10-3 and TRBJ2-1; D possibly corresponds to TRBD1 (6 bases). Germline values: CDR1 ENHRY, CDR2 SYGVKD. Trimming removed 0 bases at V and 1 base at J, with 10 bases between. The CDR3 has 16 residues. The CDR3 loop reads CAISESGQLSYNEQFF. Here the CDR3 DNA reads TGTGCCATCAGTGAGTCGGGACAACTTTCCTACAATGAGCAGTTCTTC.

The rearrangement uses TRBV14 and TRBJ1-4; D uncertain. This CDR3 spans 15 amino acids. Germline-derived CDR1 and CDR2 are SGHDN and FVKESK. Trimming shortened V by 4 bases and J by 0 bases, and 9 bases separated the two germline ends. CDR3 loop: CASSPRFATNEKLFF. For the CDR3, the DNA is TGTGCCAGCAGCCCCAGATTTGCAACTAATGAAAAACTGTTTTTT.

V and J are TRBV11-2 and TRBJ2-7; D remains ambiguous. V was cut by 4 bases and J by 0 bases, with 13 bases left in between. The CDR3 spans 15 residues. Germline CDR1 and CDR2: SGHAT and FQNNGV. Written as DNA, the CDR3 is TGTGCCAGCAGCTCCGGTCCTATCGCCTCCTACGAGCAGTACTTC. It codes for CASSSGPIASYEQYF.

This clonotype was detected only a few times. This sequence joins TRBV5-1 and TRBJ1-5, with D possibly matching TRBD1 (5 bases). Germline V CDR1 and CDR2: SGHRS, YFSETQ. This CDR3 contains 14 residues. The germline V and J ends were trimmed by 2 bases and 7 bases, with 13 bases remaining between them. The CDR3 loop is CASSFSSGGQPQHF. In DNA form, the CDR3 reads TGCGCCAGCAGCTTCAGCAGCGGGGGACAGCCCCAGCATTTT.

This clonotype has only a few counts. The chain joins TRBV12-3 or TRBV12-4 to TRBJ1-3; TRBD1 agrees at 8 bases. This CDR3 contains 17 residues. Trimming took 6 bases from V and 4 from J; bases not matched to a gene: 14. CDR3 sequence (DNA): TGTGCCAGCAGCCTAGCCCCAGGGGGCCGAGGGGGAAACACCATATATTTT. Translating it yields CASSLAPGGRGGNTIYF.

Only a few counts were recorded for this clonotype. This chain links TRBV12-3 or TRBV12-4 with TRBJ1-1; D unresolved. CDR3 length: 15 amino acids. The germline V and J ends were trimmed by 7 bases and 0 bases, with 15 bases remaining between them. Here the CDR3 reads CASKSLDGMNTEAFF. The CDR3 region has the DNA TGTGCCAGCAAGAGTCTGGACGGCATGAACACTGAAGCTTTCTTT.

This clonotype was counted a few times. V and J are TRBV5-1 and TRBJ2-1, with 9 bases lining up with TRBD2. The CDR3 runs 16 residues. Germline V lookup: CDR1 SGHRS, CDR2 YFSETQ. Trimming removed 4 bases from V and 4 bases from J; junction bases left unmatched: 9. CDR3 nucleotides: TGCGCCAGCAGCCAAAATGCGGGAGGGATGTACAATGAGCAGTTCTTC. It yields the protein CASSQNAGGMYNEQFF.

This clonotype turned up a few times. The rearrangement uses TRBV7-2 and TRBJ2-3; 10 nucleotides align to TRBD2. J lost 1 base, V lost 6 bases, and 10 bases had no gene match. The germline gives CDR1 SGHTA, CDR2 FQGNSA. The CDR3 length is 17 residues. In nucleotides, the CDR3 is TGTGCCAGCAGGGGACGACTAGCGGGCTACGGCACAGATACGCAGTATTTT. It yields the protein CASRGRLAGYGTDTQYF.

This clonotype was observed many times. The chain links TRBV5-6 to TRBJ2-7, with 12 bases lining up with TRBD1. V shed 5 bases, J shed 5 bases, and the junction held 11 bases outside the gene matches. This CDR3 comprises 16 residues. CDR1 and CDR2 (germline): SGHDT, YYEEEE. Here the CDR3 DNA reads TGTGCCAGCAGTTTAGCCGGGACAGGGGGCCTCGACGAGCAGTACTTC. It yields the protein CASSLAGTGGLDEQYF.

This clonotype was detected a few times. This chain connects TRBV9 to TRBJ2-2, with D possibly being TRBD1 (6 bases). Germline CDR1 reads SGDLS; CDR2 reads YYNGEE. V lost 4 bases and J 4 bases, leaving 14 bases between the germline ends. The CDR3 runs to 15 residues. Here the CDR3 DNA reads TGTGCCAGCAGCCCCCGGGACACGATCACCGGGGAGCTGTTTTTT. Protein product: CASSPRDTITGELFF.